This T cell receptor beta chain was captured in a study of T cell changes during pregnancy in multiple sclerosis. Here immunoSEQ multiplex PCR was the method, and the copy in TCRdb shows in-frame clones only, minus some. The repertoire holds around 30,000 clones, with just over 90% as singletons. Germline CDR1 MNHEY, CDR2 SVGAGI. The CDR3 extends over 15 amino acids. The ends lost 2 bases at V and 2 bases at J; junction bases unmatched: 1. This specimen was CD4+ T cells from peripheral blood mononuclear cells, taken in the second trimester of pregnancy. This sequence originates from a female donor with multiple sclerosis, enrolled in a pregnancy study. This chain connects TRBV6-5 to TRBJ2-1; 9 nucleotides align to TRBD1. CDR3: CASSYRDRAYNEQFF. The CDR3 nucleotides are TGTGCCAGCAGTTACCGGGACAGGGCCTACAATGAGCAGTTCTTC.